A selection of T cell receptor beta chains follows, all from one sample in a study of cytomegalovirus exposure and HLA in healthy donors. The data were produced by immunoSEQ multiplex PCR, yet TCRdb's version contains in-frame clones alone and is incomplete. The table lists around 100,000 clones, about 67% of them singletons. The material sequenced was PBMCs. These receptors all stem from a woman younger than 30 in good health and CMV-seropositive. The CDR3 runs from the conserved cysteine through the conserved F or W. The D gene is left open where the match is weak. The listing skips clone size in some rows; elsewhere it reads once, few, many or a size class.

TGTGCCAGTAGTTTCCGGGGGGGTCACGAGACCCAGTACTTC	CASSFRGGHETQYF	TRBV19	TRBD2	NA	TRBJ2-5
TGTGCCACCAGCAGAGATTTAGCGGGATTGGGATACAATGAGCAGTTCTTC	CATSRDLAGLGYNEQFF	TRBV15	TRBD2	few	TRBJ2-1
TGTGCCAGCAGTTACGTAACCGGGACACTCTATGGCTACACCTTC	CASSYVTGTLYGYTF	TRBV6-5	NA	NA	TRBJ1-2
TGTGCCAGTAGTATGGCTGGAGCGGGCACAGATACGCAGTATTTT	CASSMAGAGTDTQYF	TRBV19	NA	NA	TRBJ2-3
TGTGCCAGCTGCACCGGGACAGGGGCCGACAATGAGCAGTTCTTC	CASCTGTGADNEQFF	TRBV11-2	TRBD1	NA	TRBJ2-1
TGCGCCAGCAGCTTGGCGCGCCCACCGGCTTTCTTT	CASSLARPPAFF	TRBV5-1	NA	NA	TRBJ1-1
TGCAGCGTGAGGACAGGGGAAAATGGCTACACCTTC	CSVRTGENGYTF	TRBV29-1	TRBD1	NA	TRBJ1-2
TGCGCCAGCAGCCAAAATGGAGGCAGGCGTGGTGAAAAACTGTTTTTT	CASSQNGGRRGEKLFF	TRBV4-1	NA	NA	TRBJ1-4
TGTGCCAGCAGTGAATACCTCCGGGAGCCCGGGGACACCGGGGAGCTGTTTTTT	CASSEYLREPGDTGELFF	TRBV25-1	NA	NA	TRBJ2-2
TGCGCCAGCAGCCAAGAATTTTATAAGGGAGATCCCTACACCTTC	CASSQEFYKGDPYTF	TRBV4-3	NA	NA	TRBJ1-2
TGCAGCGTTGAGGGGACAGGGGGCTCTAATCGGGAGACCCAGTACTTC	CSVEGTGGSNRETQYF	TRBV29-1	TRBD1	NA	TRBJ2-5
TGCAGCGTTGCCGGGACAACAACTAATGAAAAACTGTTTTTT	CSVAGTTTNEKLFF	TRBV29-1	NA	NA	TRBJ1-4
TGTGCCAGCAGCTTAATTACGGGACAGGGGGCTTCTGGAGGGAGCACTGAAGCTTTCTTT	CASSLITGQGASGGSTEAFF	TRBV7-6	TRBD1	NA	TRBJ1-1
TGTGCCTGGAATAGAGGGTTAAGAAGGACAGATACGCAGTATTTT	CAWNRGLRRTDTQYF	TRBV30	NA	NA	TRBJ2-3
TGTGCCAGCAGCTTCCGGACTAGCGGGGGGGCTAAAGATACGCAGTATTTT	CASSFRTSGGAKDTQYF	TRBV11-2	TRBD2	once	TRBJ2-3
TGTGCCAGCACCGGGGAGTATGGCTACACCTTC	CASTGEYGYTF	TRBV9	NA	NA	TRBJ1-2
TGTGCCAGCAGTTTAGCCAGGGCGAACACTGAAGCTTTCTTT	CASSLARANTEAFF	TRBV27	NA	NA	TRBJ1-1
TGTGCCAGCAGCTTAGAATGGACACTTAACACTGAAGCTTTCTTT	CASSLEWTLNTEAFF	TRBV7-9	NA	NA	TRBJ1-1
TGCAGCTCTCGACAGGGTCCAATCCATGAGCAGTTCTTC	CSSRQGPIHEQFF	TRBV29-1	TRBD1	NA	TRBJ2-1
TGCGCCAGCAGCTTTGGGACTAGCGGGAGAGGAGCTGGGGCCAACGTCCTGACTTTC	CASSFGTSGRGAGANVLTF	TRBV5-1	TRBD2	once	TRBJ2-6
TGTGCCAGAGGAGGAAGCTTCCGCACAGATACGCAGTATTTT	CARGGSFRTDTQYF	TRBV2	NA	NA	TRBJ2-3
TGTGCCTGGAACAGGGATGCTGATGGCTACACCTTC	CAWNRDADGYTF	TRBV30	NA	NA	TRBJ1-2
TGTGCCAGCAGTTTCCGGGACAGGCTACTCTTT	CASSFRDRLLF	TRBV25-1	TRBD1	NA	TRBJ1-1
TGTGCCAGCAGTTACTCCGGGGCCTACGAGCAGTACTTC	CASSYSGAYEQYF	TRBV6-5	NA	NA	TRBJ2-7
TGTGCCAGCAGTCCCTACGACAGGGCCAATGAGCAGTTCTTC	CASSPYDRANEQFF	TRBV6-5	TRBD1	NA	TRBJ2-1
TGTGCCACCGCTCAGGGCAGGGGATATCAGCCCCAGCATTTT	CATAQGRGYQPQHF	TRBV27	NA	few	TRBJ1-5
TGTGCCAGCAGCTTAACGACTAGCACAGATACGCAGTATTTT	CASSLTTSTDTQYF	TRBV7-3	NA	few	TRBJ2-3
TGTGCCAGCAGTTCAACCCAGGGTCAAGAGACCCAGTACTTC	CASSSTQGQETQYF	TRBV28	NA	once	TRBJ2-5
TGTGCCAGCAGTCCTTTGGCGGGGGGGAGCGGGAACGAGCAGTACTTC	CASSPLAGGSGNEQYF	TRBV27	TRBD2	NA	TRBJ2-7
TGCGCCAGCAGCTTGCCCACTAGAAGCCGTGAGCAGTACTTC	CASSLPTRSREQYF	TRBV5-1	NA	few	TRBJ2-7
TGTGCCAGCAGCGGGGGCCCGGGACTAGCGTTAAGGGAGACCCAGTACTTC	CASSGGPGLALRETQYF	TRBV5-8	TRBD2	few	TRBJ2-5
TGTGCCAGCTTGAGTACTTCGAATCAGCCCCAGCATTTT	CASLSTSNQPQHF	TRBV28	NA	NA	TRBJ1-5
TGTGCCAGCAGCCCCTTCGTGGGGGCTGGCTACACCTTC	CASSPFVGAGYTF	TRBV27	NA	once	TRBJ1-2
TGTGCCAGCAGCTACGCCCCGGTTGGTACGCAGTATTTT	CASSYAPVGTQYF	TRBV5-6	NA	NA	TRBJ2-3
TGTGCCAGCATGGGCCTTTACGGGACAGGGCTCGACCACGCTTTCTTT	CASMGLYGTGLDHAFF	TRBV27	TRBD1	few	TRBJ1-1
TGTGCCAGCAGCTCCCTACGGGTCGCCTACGAGCAGTACTTC	CASSSLRVAYEQYF	TRBV7-2	NA	NA	TRBJ2-7
TGCGCCAGCAAGGCGGGACCCGGCACAGATACGCAGTATTTT	CASKAGPGTDTQYF	TRBV5-1	NA	NA	TRBJ2-3
TGTGCCAGCAGCCAACTAGCGGGAGCAGGTGAGCAGTTCTTC	CASSQLAGAGEQFF	TRBV7-3	TRBD2	NA	TRBJ2-1
TGCAGCGTTATGGAGGGTCCGCTTAGCAATCAGCCCCAGCATTTT	CSVMEGPLSNQPQHF	TRBV29-1	NA	NA	TRBJ1-5
TGTGCCATCAGTGGCACGTGGGGCAGCTACGAGCAGTACTTC	CAISGTWGSYEQYF	TRBV10-3	NA	few	TRBJ2-7
TGTGCCAGCCGGACTAGCGGGAGGAGTGAGACCCAGTACTTC	CASRTSGRSETQYF	TRBV7-9	TRBD2	NA	TRBJ2-5
TGTGCCAGCAGTGCACTAGGAATTGTCCCCTACGAGCAGTACTTC	CASSALGIVPYEQYF	TRBV6-1	NA	NA	TRBJ2-7
TGCAGCGTTGAACCCCCTGGGAGCTCCTACAATGAGCAGTTCTTC	CSVEPPGSSYNEQFF	TRBV29-1	NA	few	TRBJ2-1
TGTGCCAGCAGCTTAAGAGCGACAGGGATGAACACTGAAGCTTTCTTT	CASSLRATGMNTEAFF	TRBV13	TRBD1	once	TRBJ1-1
TGCGCCAGCAGCCGCTGCGGCCCCCAGTACTTC	CASSRCGPQYF	TRBV4-3	NA	few	TRBJ2-5
TGCGCCAGCAGCTTGGGACTAGCGGGAGGGCATGTTGTAAATGAGCAGTTCTTC	CASSLGLAGGHVVNEQFF	TRBV5-1	TRBD2	few	TRBJ2-1
TGTGCCTTGACCCAGGGAGGGTACACAGATACGCAGTATTTT	CALTQGGYTDTQYF	TRBV30	TRBD2	once	TRBJ2-3
TGCAGCGTTGAGACAGGGGGGAACACCGGGGAGCTGTTTTTT	CSVETGGNTGELFF	TRBV29-1	TRBD1	few	TRBJ2-2
TGTGCCACCAGCAGGGCAGGGGGCGAGCAGTACTTC	CATSRAGGEQYF	TRBV15	TRBD1	NA	TRBJ2-7
TGTGCCAGCAGTCTGAGTCCAGGCTCTGGAAACACCATATATTTT	CASSLSPGSGNTIYF	TRBV27	NA	NA	TRBJ1-3
TGTGCCAGCATAGGAGGGGCTGGGGGCTACACCTTC	CASIGGAGGYTF	TRBV28	NA	NA	TRBJ1-2
TGTGCCAGCAGCTTAGCCCCCCTAGCGGCGAACACCGGGGAGCTGTTTTTT	CASSLAPLAANTGELFF	TRBV7-2	TRBD2	NA	TRBJ2-2